The clone carrying this T cell receptor beta chain was seen a single time. Its antigen is as yet unknown. Produced via immunoSEQ multiplex PCR; TCRdb's table is partial and in-frame only. The table lists 80,000 to 90,000 clones, 90% of them singletons. This specimen comes from a study of T cell responses to AZD1222 COVID-19 vaccine. Unmatched junction bases numbered 6, after V lost 6 bases and J lost 2 bases. This CDR3 contains 15 residues. Germline values: CDR1 SNHLY, CDR2 FYNNEI. Study-level points and caveats: No repertoire was sampled before or during the peak T cell response, only after it.

The chain joins TRBV2 to TRBJ2-1, with 8 positions matching TRBD1. Material: peripheral blood, obtained on day 0 of AZD1222 vaccination. The sequence was obtained from an adult in good health. CDR3 DNA sequence: TGTGCCAGCAGGAGACAGGGGACCGCCTACAATGAGCAGTTCTTC. It specifies CASRRQGTAYNEQFF.